This T cell receptor beta chain was retrieved from a study of T cell responses to AZD1222 COVID-19 vaccine (dated by TCRdb to about 2021). Background on the whole study: TCR sequencing covered more than 230 trial participants: 200 to 220 given two doses of AZD1222 and approximately 26 given two doses of MenACWY control vaccine. Trial participants were enrolled by age into subgroups of 18-55, 56-69 and 70-plus years, and about 150, 27 and 61 TCR-sequenced participants, respectively, were included in these subgroups.

The V and J ends are trimmed by 2 bases and 1 base, leaving 17 bases between them. The germline V gene provides CDR1 MDHEN and CDR2 SYDVKM. The CDR3 measures 17 amino acids from cysteine to phenylalanine. Only the CDR3 region is kept as DNA, spanning 51 bases read in frame from base 1. Read against the paper, the sample's time point label means: about 28 days (+/-7) after the second vaccine dose. AZD1222 recipients given second doses at about 4 weeks or at about 12 weeks were pooled, since spike-specific TCR depth and breadth were not found to differ between the two schedules. Vaccinee samples were obtained from the UK trials COV001 and COV002, which included a single-blind randomized controlled phase 2/3 trial of AZD1222 (ChAdOx1 nCoV-19) in healthy adults. For TCRbeta chain sequencing, PBMC samples were collected from trial participants at day 0 and at day 28 after the second dose. The CDR3 regions of human TCRbeta chains were analyzed by immunosequencing. On the study's bioinformatics: TCRs in the repertoires were compared against a reference library of SARS-CoV-2-specific TCRs that had been generated with the MIRA antigen-specificity platform. Breadth was defined as the fraction of unique TCRs that were SARS-CoV-2-associated, and depth was defined as the fraction of total T cells that were SARS-CoV-2-associated. Using the MIRA data, each spike-specific TCR was mapped to the spike region that the TCR reacts to and placed in a CD4 or CD8 class. Log10-transformed breadth and depth values were compared by one-way ANOVA with Sidak's multiple comparisons tests. The source is immuneACCESS, and TCRdb retained only in-frame sequences with V and J called. Part of the clones is not carried over; for the studies checked, unresolved V genes explain less than half of this, and the remainder is unexplained. The V and J calls and clone size were taken over from that table, and D and trimming were inferred from the DNA. Within this sample are about 77,000 clones, with roughly 90% of them counted one time only. The ten largest clones capture around 4.5% of the sample.

Concerning this clone itself: The specificity of this receptor is unknown. Base qualities are not recorded, but no much larger clone differs from it by a single base.

General conclusions and limits of the study: Because no samples from the day 14 peak response were available, repertoires could be characterized only after the peak T cell response. Participants were mostly white British and included more females than males, and it was suggested by the authors that clonal diversity may have been underestimated. Epitopes outside the regions mutated in the B.1.351 and B.1.1.7 variants were reportedly recognized by nearly half of the unique spike-specific TCRs. After two AZD1222 doses, both the breadth and the depth of spike-specific TCRs were significantly higher than at day 0 and than in MenACWY recipients. The 56-69-year group was small, and its depth increase did not reach significance, likely because of low power. The vaccine-associated CD4 TCRs covered the entire spike protein, and the dominant responses fell in regions 160-218 and 743-854. Only five to seven AZD1222 recipients were SARS-CoV-2 seropositive at baseline, limiting conclusions about previously exposed vaccinees.

This receptor was obtained from an adult who received the AZD1222 COVID-19 vaccine. In this chain, TRBV28 is recombined with TRBJ1-1, with the identity of the D gene unclear. The source material was peripheral blood, sampled 28 days after the second AZD1222 dose. CDR3 protein: CASSLIDFGQTNTEAFF. The base sequence is TGTGCCAGCAGTTTAATCGACTTTGGTCAGACGAACACTGAAGCTTTCTTT.